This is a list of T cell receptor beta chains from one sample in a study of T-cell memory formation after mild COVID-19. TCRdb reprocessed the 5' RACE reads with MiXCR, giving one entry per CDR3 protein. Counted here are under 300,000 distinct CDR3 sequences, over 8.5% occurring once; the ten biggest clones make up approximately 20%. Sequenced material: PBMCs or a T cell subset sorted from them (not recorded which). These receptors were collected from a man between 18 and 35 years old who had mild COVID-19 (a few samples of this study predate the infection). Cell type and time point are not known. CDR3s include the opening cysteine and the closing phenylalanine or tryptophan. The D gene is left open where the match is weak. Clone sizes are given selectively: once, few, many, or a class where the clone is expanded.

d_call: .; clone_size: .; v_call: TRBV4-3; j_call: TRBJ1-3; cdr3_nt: TGCGCCAGCAGCCAAGATGGGGGAAACACCATATATTTT; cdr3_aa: CASSQDGGNTIYF
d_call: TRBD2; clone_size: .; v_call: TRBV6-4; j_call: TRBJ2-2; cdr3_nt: TGTGCCAGCAGTGAAGTGCGGGGGGGCCAAGCCGGGGAGCTGTTTTTT; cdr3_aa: CASSEVRGGQAGELFF
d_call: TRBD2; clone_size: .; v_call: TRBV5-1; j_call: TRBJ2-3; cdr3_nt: TGCGCCAGCAGTGGCGGGGGGAGGAGCACAGATACGCAGTATTTT; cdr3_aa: CASSGGGRSTDTQYF
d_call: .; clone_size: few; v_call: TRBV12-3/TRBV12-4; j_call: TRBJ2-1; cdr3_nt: TGTGCCAGCAGTTTCGCTGAACGGGGTGAGCAGTTCTTC; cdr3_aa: CASSFAERGEQFF
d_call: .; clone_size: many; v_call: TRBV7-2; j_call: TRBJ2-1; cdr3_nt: TGTGCCAGCAGCCCGAGCTCCTACAATGAGCAGTTCTTC; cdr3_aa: CASSPSSYNEQFF
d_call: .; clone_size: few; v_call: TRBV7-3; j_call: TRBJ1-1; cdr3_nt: TGTGCCAGCAGCTCGGCCGGAGAGACTGAAGCTTTCTTT; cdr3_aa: CASSSAGETEAFF
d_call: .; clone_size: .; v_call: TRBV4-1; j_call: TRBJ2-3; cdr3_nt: TGCGCCAGCAGCCAAGAGCGGGCACCTAACACAGATACGCAGTATTTT; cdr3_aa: CASSQERAPNTDTQYF
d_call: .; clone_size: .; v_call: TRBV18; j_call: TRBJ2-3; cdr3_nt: TGTGCCAGCTCTCCCACAGATACGCAGTATTTT; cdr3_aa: CASSPTDTQYF
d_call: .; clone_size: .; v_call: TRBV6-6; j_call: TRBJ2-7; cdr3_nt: TGTGCCAGCAGTTACTCCCACGAGGGGAACGCGCACGAGCAGTACTTC; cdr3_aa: CASSYSHEGNAHEQYF
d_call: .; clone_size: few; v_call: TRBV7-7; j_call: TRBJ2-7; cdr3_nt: TGTGCCAGCAGCCCGACGGGACTTACCTACGAGCAGTACTTC; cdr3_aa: CASSPTGLTYEQYF
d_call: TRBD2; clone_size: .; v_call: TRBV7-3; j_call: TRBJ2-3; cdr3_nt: TGTGCCAGCAGCTTAAGACTAGCGGGGGCACTAGATACGCAGTATTTT; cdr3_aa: CASSLRLAGALDTQYF
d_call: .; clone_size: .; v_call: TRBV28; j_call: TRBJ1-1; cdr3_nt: TGTGCCAGCACCTGGCGGGGCTTGTACACTGAAGCTTTCTTT; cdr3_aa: CASTWRGLYTEAFF
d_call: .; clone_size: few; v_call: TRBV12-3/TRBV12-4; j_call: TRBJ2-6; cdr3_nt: TGTGCCAGCAGCCCTCACAGGGCTGGGGCCAACGTCCTGACTTTC; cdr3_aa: CASSPHRAGANVLTF
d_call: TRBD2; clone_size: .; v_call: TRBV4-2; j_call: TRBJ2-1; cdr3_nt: TGTGCCAGCAGCCAAGCTGCTAGCGGGGGCAATGAGCAGTTCTTC; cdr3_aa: CASSQAASGGNEQFF
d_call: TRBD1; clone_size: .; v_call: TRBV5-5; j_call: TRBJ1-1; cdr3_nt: TGTGCCAGCAGACCCCGGGACAGCCAATACACTGAAGCTTTCTTT; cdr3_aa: CASRPRDSQYTEAFF
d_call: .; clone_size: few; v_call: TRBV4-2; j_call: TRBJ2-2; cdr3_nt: TGTGCCAGCAGCCAAGAACGGGAATCCGGGGAGCTGTTTTTT; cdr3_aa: CASSQERESGELFF
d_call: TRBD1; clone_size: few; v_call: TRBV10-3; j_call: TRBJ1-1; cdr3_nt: TGTGCCATCAAACCAGACACCGCAGGGGGAAGGCGTGAAGCTTTCTTT; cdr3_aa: CAIKPDTAGGRREAFF
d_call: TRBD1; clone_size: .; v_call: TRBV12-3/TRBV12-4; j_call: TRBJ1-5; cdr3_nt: TGTGCCAGCAACATAGACAGGGGTGCGGAGCCCCAGCATTTT; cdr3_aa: CASNIDRGAEPQHF
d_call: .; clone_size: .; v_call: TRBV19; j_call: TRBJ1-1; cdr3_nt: TGTGCCAGTAGTATAGGACACAACACTGAAGCTTTCTTT; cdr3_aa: CASSIGHNTEAFF
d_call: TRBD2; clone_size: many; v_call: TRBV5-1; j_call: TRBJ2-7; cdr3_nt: TGCGCCAGCAGCCCGGGGAGCGGGGCGTTCTCCTACGAGCAGTACTTC; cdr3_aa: CASSPGSGAFSYEQYF
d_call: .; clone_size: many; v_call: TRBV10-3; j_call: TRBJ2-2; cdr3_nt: TGTGCCATCACCGCGGGGACAGATACGAACACCGGGGAGCTGTTTTTT; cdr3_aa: CAITAGTDTNTGELFF
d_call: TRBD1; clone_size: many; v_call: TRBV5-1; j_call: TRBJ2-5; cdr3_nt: TGCGCCAGCAGCCTACCCGGGACAGGGCGAGAGACCCAGTACTTC; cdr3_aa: CASSLPGTGRETQYF
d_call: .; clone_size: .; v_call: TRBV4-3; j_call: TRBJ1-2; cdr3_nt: TGCGCCAGCAGCCTATTGAGGGGAGATTCTAACTATGGCTACACCTTC; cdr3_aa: CASSLLRGDSNYGYTF
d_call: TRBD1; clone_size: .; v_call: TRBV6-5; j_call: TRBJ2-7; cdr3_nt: TGTGCCAGCAGTGCCGGGACAGGGGTATACGAGCAGTACTTC; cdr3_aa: CASSAGTGVYEQYF
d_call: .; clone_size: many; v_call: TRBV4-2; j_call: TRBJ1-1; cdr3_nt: TGTGCCAGCAGCCAAGTCGTAGTCACGGGGAACACTGAAGCTTTCTTT; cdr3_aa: CASSQVVVTGNTEAFF
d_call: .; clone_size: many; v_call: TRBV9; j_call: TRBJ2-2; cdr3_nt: TGTGCCAGCAGCCCCGAAGACACCGGGGAGCTGTTTTTT; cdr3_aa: CASSPEDTGELFF
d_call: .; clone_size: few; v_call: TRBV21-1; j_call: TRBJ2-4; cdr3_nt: TGTGCCAGCAGCAAAGCGGGAGTAGCGGGGGGACGACTAGCCAAAAACATTCAGTACTTC; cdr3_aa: CASSKAGVAGGRLAKNIQYF
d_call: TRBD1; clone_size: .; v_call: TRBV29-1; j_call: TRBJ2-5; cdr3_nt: TGCAGCGTTGAACAGGGGGCTGTGGAGACCCAGTACTTC; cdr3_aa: CSVEQGAVETQYF
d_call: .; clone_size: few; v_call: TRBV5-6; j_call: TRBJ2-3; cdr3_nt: TGTGCCAGCAGCATGGGAAGCACAGATACGCAGTATTTT; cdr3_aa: CASSMGSTDTQYF
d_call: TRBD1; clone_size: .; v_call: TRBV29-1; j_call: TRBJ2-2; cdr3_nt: TGCAGCGTTGGGGGGACAGGGGGCGACGGGGAGCTGTTTTTT; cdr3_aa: CSVGGTGGDGELFF
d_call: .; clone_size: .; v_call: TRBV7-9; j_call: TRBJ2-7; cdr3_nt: TGTGCCAGCAGTCGACAGATCTCCTACGAGCAGTACTTC; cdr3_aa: CASSRQISYEQYF
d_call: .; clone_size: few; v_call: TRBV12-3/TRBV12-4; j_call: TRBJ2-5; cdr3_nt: TGTGCCAGCAGATTCACAGGGAAAGAGACCCAGTACTTC; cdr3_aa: CASRFTGKETQYF
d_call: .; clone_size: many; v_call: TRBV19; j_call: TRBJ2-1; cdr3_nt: TGTGCCAGTAGTATAGGAGTTGGGGTTGAGCAGTTCTTC; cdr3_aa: CASSIGVGVEQFF
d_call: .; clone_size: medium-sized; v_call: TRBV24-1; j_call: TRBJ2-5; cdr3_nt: TGTGCCACCAGCGGATGGGGGGAGGAAGAGACCCAGTACTTC; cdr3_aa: CATSGWGEEETQYF
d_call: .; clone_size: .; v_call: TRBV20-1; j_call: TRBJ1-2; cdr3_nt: TGCAGTGCTAAGGGTGGCAGGTTCGTCTATGGCTACACCTTC; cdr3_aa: CSAKGGRFVYGYTF
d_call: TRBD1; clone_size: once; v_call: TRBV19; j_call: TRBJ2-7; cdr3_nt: TGTGCCAGTAAAGGAAGGGGACAGGGGTTCTCCTACGAGCAGTACTTC; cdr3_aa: CASKGRGQGFSYEQYF
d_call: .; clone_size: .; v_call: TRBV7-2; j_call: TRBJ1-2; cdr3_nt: TGTGCCAGCAGCCCCCGGACACGCAACTATGGCTACACCTTC; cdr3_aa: CASSPRTRNYGYTF
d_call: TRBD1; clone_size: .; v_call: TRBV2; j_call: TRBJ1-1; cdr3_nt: TGTGCCAGCAGTGGGGACAGGAACACTGAAGCTTTCTTT; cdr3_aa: CASSGDRNTEAFF
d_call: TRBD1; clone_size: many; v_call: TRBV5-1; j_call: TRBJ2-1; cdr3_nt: TGCGCCAGCAGGTCTCGGCAGGGGGTAGGCAATGAGCAGTTCTTC; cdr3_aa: CASRSRQGVGNEQFF
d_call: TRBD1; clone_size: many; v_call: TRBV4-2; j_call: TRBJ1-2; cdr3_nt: TGTGCCAGCAGCCAAGACGGTGACAGGGTGGGCGGCTACACCTTC; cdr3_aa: CASSQDGDRVGGYTF
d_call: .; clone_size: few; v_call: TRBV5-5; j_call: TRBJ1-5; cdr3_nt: TGTGCCAGCAGCCTATGGACGGGCAGCATTAGCAATCAGCCCCAGCATTTT; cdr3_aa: CASSLWTGSISNQPQHF
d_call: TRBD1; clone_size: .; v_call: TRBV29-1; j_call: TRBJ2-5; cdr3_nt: TGCAGCGATTACAGGGGGCGCATGGAGACCCAGTACTTC; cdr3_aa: CSDYRGRMETQYF
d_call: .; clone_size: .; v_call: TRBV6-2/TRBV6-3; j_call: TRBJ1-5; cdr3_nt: TGTGCCAGCAGTGCCACACTTCAAGGGCCCCAGCATTTT; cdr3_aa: CASSATLQGPQHF
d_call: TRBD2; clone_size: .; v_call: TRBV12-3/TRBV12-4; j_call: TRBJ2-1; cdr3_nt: TGTGCCAGCAGTTTAGCGCTAAAGTCGAGGGAGGGCCCGATTAATGAGCAGTTCTTC; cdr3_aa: CASSLALKSREGPINEQFF
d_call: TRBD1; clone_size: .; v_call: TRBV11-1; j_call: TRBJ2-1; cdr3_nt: TGTGCCAGCAGCTTCGGCAGGGGGCTGGTCGATGAGCAGTTCTTC; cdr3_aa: CASSFGRGLVDEQFF
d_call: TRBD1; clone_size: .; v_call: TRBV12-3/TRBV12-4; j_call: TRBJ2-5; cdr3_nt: TGTGCCAGCAGCTTCCAACAGGGGCGGGAGACCCAGTACTTC; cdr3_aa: CASSFQQGRETQYF
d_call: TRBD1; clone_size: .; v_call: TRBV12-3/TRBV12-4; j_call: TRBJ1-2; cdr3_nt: TGTGCCAGCCAGGGGGGCGCCGTTCAGGGCTACACCTTC; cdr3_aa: CASQGGAVQGYTF
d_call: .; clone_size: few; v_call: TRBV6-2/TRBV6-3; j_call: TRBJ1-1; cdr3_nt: TGTGCCAGCAGTTACTCCCGTACAGGGTATCGGACTGAAGCTTTCTTT; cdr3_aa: CASSYSRTGYRTEAFF
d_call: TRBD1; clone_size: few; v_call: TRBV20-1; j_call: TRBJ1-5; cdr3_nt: TGCAGTGCTAGAGAACTGGGACAGGGGATTTATAGCAATCAGCCCCAGCATTTT; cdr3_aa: CSARELGQGIYSNQPQHF
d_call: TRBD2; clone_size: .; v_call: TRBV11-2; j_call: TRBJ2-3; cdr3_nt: TGTGCCAGCAGCTTAGGATGGTCGCGGGGGGGCACAGATACGCAGTATTTT; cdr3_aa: CASSLGWSRGGTDTQYF
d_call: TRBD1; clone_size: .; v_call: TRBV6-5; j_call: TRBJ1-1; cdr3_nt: TGTGCCAGCCGGGACAGGGGGCGACGGGCTTTCTTT; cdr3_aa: CASRDRGRRAFF
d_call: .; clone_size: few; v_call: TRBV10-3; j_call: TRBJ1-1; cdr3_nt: TGTGCCATCAGTAGGACAGAGAACACTGAAGCTTTCTTT; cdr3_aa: CAISRTENTEAFF
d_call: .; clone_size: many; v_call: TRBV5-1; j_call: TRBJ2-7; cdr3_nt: TGCGCCAGCCACCTCGACGGTGCCTACGAGCAGTACTTC; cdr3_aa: CASHLDGAYEQYF
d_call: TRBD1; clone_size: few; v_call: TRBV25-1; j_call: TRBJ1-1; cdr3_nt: TGTGCCAGCAGTGAATCCGCCAGGGGGCTCACTGAAGCTTTCTTT; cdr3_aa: CASSESARGLTEAFF
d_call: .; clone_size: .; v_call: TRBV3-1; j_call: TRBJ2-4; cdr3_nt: TGTGCCAGCAGCCAGGGGATCATTCAGTACTTC; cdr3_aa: CASSQGIIQYF